This T cell receptor (beta chain) was identified in a study of T-cell memory formation after mild COVID-19. TCRdb processed the 5' RACE reads anew with MiXCR; each CDR3 protein has one entry. The data contain 100,000 or so distinct CDR3 sequences, around 10% of them singletons. The germline V gene has CDR1 SGHRS and CDR2 YFSETQ. Deletions cut 1 base from V and 6 bases from J, with 14 bases between. The CDR3 runs to 15 residues. In the case of this clonotype: Its antigen is undetermined.

Findings and limits, study-wide: CD4/CD8 balance held among clones contracting day 15 to 85, and later expanders leaned CD4+. Cross-reactive memory seemingly joined, as some responding clones were found in pre-infection memory.

The sequenced sample was PBMCs or a T cell subset sorted from them (not recorded which). The chain is built from TRBV5-1 and TRBJ2-1, with D perhaps matching TRBD1 or TRBD2 (6 bases each). The receptor's source is a man aged 18 to 35 who had mild COVID-19 (a few samples of this study predate the infection). Cell type and time point are not known. CDR3 in DNA: TGCGCCAGCAGCTTGTTAGGGGGGACCATCAATGAGCAGTTCTTC. Protein: CASSLLGGTINEQFF.